This is a list of T cell receptor beta chains from one sample in a study of blood T cell repertoires in COVID-19. Method: immunoSEQ multiplex PCR; TCRdb's copy keeps in-frame clones and lacks some. Among a few hundred thousand clones listed, about 80% were seen once. Sequenced sample: peripheral blood. These receptor sequences come from an elderly man with acute or convalescent COVID-19. The CDR3 runs from the conserved cysteine through the conserved F or W. The D gene is left open where the match is weak. Rows give clone size only sometimes, using once, few, many, or a class for an expanded clone.

D: .; J: TRBJ1-5; size: few; V: TRBV6-1; DNA: TGTGCCAGCAGTGCCCTAGTGACGCAAAGGAATCAGCCCCAGCATTTT; CDR3: CASSALVTQRNQPQHF
D: .; J: TRBJ2-2; size: once; V: TRBV7-9; DNA: TGTGCCAGCAGCTCCGGGACAAACACCGGGGAGCTGTTTTTT; CDR3: CASSSGTNTGELFF
D: .; J: TRBJ2-7; size: .; V: TRBV18; DNA: TGTGCCAGCTCAGGGGGACTTACTAGTTACGAGCAGTACTTC; CDR3: CASSGGLTSYEQYF
D: TRBD2; J: TRBJ2-7; size: .; V: TRBV2; DNA: TGTGCCAGCAGTGGCCGACTAGCGGGGGCCTCCTACGAGCAGTACTTC; CDR3: CASSGRLAGASYEQYF
D: .; J: TRBJ2-2; size: .; V: TRBV5-1; DNA: TGCGCCAGCAGCCTCCCCACGGGGACCGGGGAGCTGTTTTTT; CDR3: CASSLPTGTGELFF
D: .; J: TRBJ2-7; size: .; V: TRBV28; DNA: TGTGCCAGCAGTTTAACTTTGGTGGGGGGGGCCGAGCAGTACTTC; CDR3: CASSLTLVGGAEQYF
D: .; J: TRBJ1-2; size: once; V: TRBV2; DNA: TGTGCCAGCACCCTGGGGCTGGCGATCCTTTCAGGCTACACCTTC; CDR3: CASTLGLAILSGYTF
D: .; J: TRBJ2-1; size: .; V: TRBV28; DNA: TGTGCCACCACCGGGACACCGGTCCATGAGCAGTTCTTC; CDR3: CATTGTPVHEQFF
D: .; J: TRBJ1-4; size: .; V: TRBV7-8; DNA: TGTGCCAGCAGTTTGGCATTTCTTCGGACAAGGGGTGAAAAACTGTTTTTT; CDR3: CASSLAFLRTRGEKLFF
D: TRBD2; J: TRBJ2-1; size: .; V: TRBV6-5; DNA: TGTGCCAGCAGTTACCCGGGACTAGCTTACAATGAGCAGTTCTTC; CDR3: CASSYPGLAYNEQFF
D: TRBD1; J: TRBJ2-7; size: few; V: TRBV28; DNA: TGTGCCAGCAGTTTCGCAGGGGGCTACGAGCAGTACTTC; CDR3: CASSFAGGYEQYF
D: .; J: TRBJ1-6; size: .; V: TRBV14; DNA: TGTGCCAGCAGCCAAGTTCGGTCACCCCTCCACTTT; CDR3: CASSQVRSPLHF
D: .; J: TRBJ2-7; size: .; V: TRBV24-1; DNA: TGTGCCACCGGCGACAGATTAACCTACGAGCAGTACTTC; CDR3: CATGDRLTYEQYF
D: TRBD1; J: TRBJ1-1; size: .; V: TRBV6-5; DNA: TGTGCCAGCAGTTTTCCACCGGGACAGCGGGGGTCTGAAGCTTTCTTT; CDR3: CASSFPPGQRGSEAFF
D: .; J: TRBJ1-4; size: .; V: TRBV5-1; DNA: TGCGCCAGCAGAATACAGGGTGTCGGACATGAAAAACTGTTTTTT; CDR3: CASRIQGVGHEKLFF
D: TRBD1; J: TRBJ2-1; size: .; V: TRBV7-3; DNA: TGTGCCAGCAGCACTACCGGGACAGCTTACAATGAGCAGTTCTTC; CDR3: CASSTTGTAYNEQFF
D: TRBD1; J: TRBJ2-2; size: .; V: TRBV5-1; DNA: TGCGCCAGCAGCTTGGATAGGGGGCGGGAGCTGTTTTTT; CDR3: CASSLDRGRELFF
D: TRBD1; J: TRBJ2-4; size: .; V: TRBV7-9; DNA: TGTGCCAGCAGCTTGGGGCAGGGGGTGTCCAAAAACATTCAGTACTTC; CDR3: CASSLGQGVSKNIQYF
D: .; J: TRBJ2-3; size: .; V: TRBV24-1; DNA: TGTGCCACCAGTGGCCTAACAGGGTCTCGGGTGACAGATACGCAGTATTTT; CDR3: CATSGLTGSRVTDTQYF
D: .; J: TRBJ1-6; size: .; V: TRBV5-1; DNA: TGCGCCAGCAGCGGTGGACAGCTGAATTCACCCCTCCACTTT; CDR3: CASSGGQLNSPLHF
D: TRBD2; J: TRBJ2-3; size: .; V: TRBV6-4; DNA: TGTGCCAGCAGTGACTCGATTCTCGGGGGGGATACGCAGTATTTT; CDR3: CASSDSILGGDTQYF
D: .; J: TRBJ2-4; size: .; V: TRBV7-2; DNA: TGTGCCAGCAGCTTAGGGGTTGGGGGCGGGTTAGCCAAAAACATTCAGTACTTC; CDR3: CASSLGVGGGLAKNIQYF
D: TRBD1; J: TRBJ1-4; size: once; V: TRBV2; DNA: TGTGCCAGCAGGGGAACAGGGGGCAGTGAAAAACTGTTTTTT; CDR3: CASRGTGGSEKLFF
D: TRBD1; J: TRBJ1-2; size: .; V: TRBV4-1; DNA: TGCGCCAGCAGCAACCTCAGGACAGGGGGACTTTACTATGGCTACACCTTC; CDR3: CASSNLRTGGLYYGYTF
D: TRBD1; J: TRBJ1-3; size: once; V: TRBV10-3; DNA: TGTGCCAGCTGCCGGGACAGCTCTGGAAACACCATATATTTT; CDR3: CASCRDSSGNTIYF
D: TRBD2; J: TRBJ2-3; size: once; V: TRBV5-6; DNA: TGTGCCAGCAGCTTGGGCCGACTAGCGTTTAGCACAGATACGCAGTATTTT; CDR3: CASSLGRLAFSTDTQYF
D: TRBD1; J: TRBJ2-7; size: .; V: TRBV5-1; DNA: TGCGCCAGCAGCCCGGGACAGGGACCCATAGAGCAGTACTTC; CDR3: CASSPGQGPIEQYF
D: .; J: TRBJ1-4; size: .; V: TRBV3-1/TRBV3-2; DNA: TGTGCCAGCAGCCAAGTACCGAGATCCTATGAAAAACTGTTTTTT; CDR3: CASSQVPRSYEKLFF
D: .; J: TRBJ2-3; size: .; V: TRBV19; DNA: TGTGCCAGTAGTATTGGGGCTGGGACAAGGACAGATACGCAGTATTTT; CDR3: CASSIGAGTRTDTQYF
D: .; J: TRBJ2-7; size: .; V: TRBV5-4; DNA: TGTGCCAGCGCAGGCAATCAAAAACTTTACTTC; CDR3: CASAGNQKLYF
D: TRBD2; J: TRBJ2-7; size: .; V: TRBV29-1; DNA: TGCAGCGTTGAAGGCGTGGTAGCGGGAGGGCCGCAGTACTTC; CDR3: CSVEGVVAGGPQYF
D: .; J: TRBJ2-5; size: .; V: TRBV7-3; DNA: TGTGCCAGCAGCTTAATCCGGTCGAGGGGGGAGACCCAGTACTTC; CDR3: CASSLIRSRGETQYF
D: .; J: TRBJ1-2; size: .; V: TRBV4-2; DNA: TGTGCCAGCAGCCCTACCGACATCTATGGCTACACCTTC; CDR3: CASSPTDIYGYTF
D: .; J: TRBJ1-5; size: .; V: TRBV6-1; DNA: TGTGCCAGCAGTGAAGCGAGGCAGGGTAGGACGAGTCAGCCCCAGCATTTT; CDR3: CASSEARQGRTSQPQHF
D: .; J: TRBJ1-6; size: .; V: TRBV28; DNA: TGTGCCAGCAGTTTCCTTAGTTCACCCCTCCACTTT; CDR3: CASSFLSSPLHF
D: TRBD1; J: TRBJ1-4; size: .; V: TRBV5-1; DNA: TGCGCCTCGAACTCCGGGACAGGCCATGAAAAACTGTTTTTT; CDR3: CASNSGTGHEKLFF